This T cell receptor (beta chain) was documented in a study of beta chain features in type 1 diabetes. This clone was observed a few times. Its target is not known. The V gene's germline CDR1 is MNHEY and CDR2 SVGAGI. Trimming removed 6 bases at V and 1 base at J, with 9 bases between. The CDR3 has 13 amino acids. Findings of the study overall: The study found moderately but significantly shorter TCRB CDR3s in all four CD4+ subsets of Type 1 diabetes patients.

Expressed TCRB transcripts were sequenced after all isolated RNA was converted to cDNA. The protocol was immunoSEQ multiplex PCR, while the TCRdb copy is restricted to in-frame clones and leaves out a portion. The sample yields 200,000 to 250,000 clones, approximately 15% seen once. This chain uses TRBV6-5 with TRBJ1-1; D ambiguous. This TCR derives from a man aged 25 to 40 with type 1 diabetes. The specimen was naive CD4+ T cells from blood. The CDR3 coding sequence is TGTGCCAGCAGACCCCCAGAGAACACTGAAGCTTTCTTT. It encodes CASRPPENTEAFF.